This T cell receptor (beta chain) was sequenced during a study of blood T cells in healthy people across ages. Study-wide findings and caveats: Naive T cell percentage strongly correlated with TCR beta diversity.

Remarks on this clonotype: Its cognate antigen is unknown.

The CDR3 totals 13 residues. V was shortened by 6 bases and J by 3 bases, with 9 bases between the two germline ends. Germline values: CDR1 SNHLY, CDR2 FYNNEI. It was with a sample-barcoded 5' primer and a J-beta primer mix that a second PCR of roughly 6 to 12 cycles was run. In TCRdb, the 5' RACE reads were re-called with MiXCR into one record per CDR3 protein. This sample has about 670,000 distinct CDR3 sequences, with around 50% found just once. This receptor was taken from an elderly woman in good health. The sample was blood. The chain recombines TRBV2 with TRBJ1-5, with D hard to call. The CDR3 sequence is CASRVQHNQPQHF. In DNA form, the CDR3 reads TGTGCCAGCAGGGTACAGCACAATCAGCCCCAGCATTTT.